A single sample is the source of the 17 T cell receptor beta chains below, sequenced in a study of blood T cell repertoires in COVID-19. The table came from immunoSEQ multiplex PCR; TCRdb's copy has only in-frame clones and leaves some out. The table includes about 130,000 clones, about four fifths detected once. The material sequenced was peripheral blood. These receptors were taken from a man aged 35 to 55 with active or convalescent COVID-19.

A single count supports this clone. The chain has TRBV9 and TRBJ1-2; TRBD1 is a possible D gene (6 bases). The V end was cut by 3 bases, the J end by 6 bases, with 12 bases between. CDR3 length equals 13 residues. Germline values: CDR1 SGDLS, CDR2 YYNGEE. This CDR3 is CASSAGQTDGYTF. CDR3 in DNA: TGTGCCAGCAGCGCTGGACAGACCGATGGCTACACCTTC.

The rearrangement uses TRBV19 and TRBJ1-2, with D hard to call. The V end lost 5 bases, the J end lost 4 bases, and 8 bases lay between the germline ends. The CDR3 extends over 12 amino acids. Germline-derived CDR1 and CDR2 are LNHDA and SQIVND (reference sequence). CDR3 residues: CASSQVGYGYTF. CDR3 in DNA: TGTGCCAGTAGTCAGGTGGGCTATGGCTACACCTTC.

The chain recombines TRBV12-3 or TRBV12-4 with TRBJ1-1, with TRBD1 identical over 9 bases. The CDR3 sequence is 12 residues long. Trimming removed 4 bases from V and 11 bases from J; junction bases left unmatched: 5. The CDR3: CASSSGTGTAFF. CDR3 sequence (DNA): TGTGCCAGCAGTTCCGGGACAGGGACGGCTTTCTTT.

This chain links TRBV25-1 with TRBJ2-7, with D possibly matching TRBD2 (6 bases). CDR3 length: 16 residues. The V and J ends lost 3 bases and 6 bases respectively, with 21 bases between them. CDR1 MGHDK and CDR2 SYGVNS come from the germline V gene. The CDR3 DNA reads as TGTGCCAGCAGTGAGGCGGGTTCTTTGGAGGGCGGCGAGCAGTACTTC. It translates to CASSEAGSLEGGEQYF.

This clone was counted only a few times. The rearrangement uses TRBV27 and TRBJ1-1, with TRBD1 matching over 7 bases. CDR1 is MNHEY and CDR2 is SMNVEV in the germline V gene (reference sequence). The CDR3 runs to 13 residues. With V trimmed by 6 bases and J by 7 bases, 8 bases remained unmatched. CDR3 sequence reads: CASRGTERFEAFF. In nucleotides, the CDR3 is TGTGCCAGCAGGGGGACAGAACGATTTGAAGCTTTCTTT.

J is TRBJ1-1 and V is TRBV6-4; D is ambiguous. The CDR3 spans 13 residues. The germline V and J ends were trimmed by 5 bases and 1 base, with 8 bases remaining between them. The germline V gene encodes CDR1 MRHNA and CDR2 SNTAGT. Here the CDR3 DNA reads TGTGCCAGCAGTATACGGAGGAACACTGAAGCTTTCTTT. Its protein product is CASSIRRNTEAFF.

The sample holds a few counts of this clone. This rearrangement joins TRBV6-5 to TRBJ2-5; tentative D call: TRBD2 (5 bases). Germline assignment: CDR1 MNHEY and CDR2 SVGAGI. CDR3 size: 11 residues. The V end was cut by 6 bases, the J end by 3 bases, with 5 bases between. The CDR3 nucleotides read TGTGCCAGCAGACTAGAAGAGACCCAGTACTTC. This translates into CASRLEETQYF.

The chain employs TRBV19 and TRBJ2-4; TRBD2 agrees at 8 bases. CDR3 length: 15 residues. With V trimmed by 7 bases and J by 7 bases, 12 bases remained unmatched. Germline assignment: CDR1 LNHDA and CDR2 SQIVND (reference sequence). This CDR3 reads CASTNSPGGGNIQYF. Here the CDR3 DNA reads TGTGCCAGTACCAATAGCCCCGGGGGGGGGAACATTCAGTACTTC.

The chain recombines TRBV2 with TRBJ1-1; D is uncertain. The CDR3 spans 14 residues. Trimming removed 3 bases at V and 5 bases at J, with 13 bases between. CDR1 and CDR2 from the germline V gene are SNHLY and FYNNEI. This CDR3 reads CASSDLSGQTEAFF. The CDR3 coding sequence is TGTGCCAGCAGTGATTTGAGCGGGCAGACTGAAGCTTTCTTT.

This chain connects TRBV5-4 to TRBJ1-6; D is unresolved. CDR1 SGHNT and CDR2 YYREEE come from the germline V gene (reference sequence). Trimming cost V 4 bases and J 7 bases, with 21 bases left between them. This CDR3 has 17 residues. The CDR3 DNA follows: TGTGCCAGCAGCCTGACTATTCTGGCGCTAAAGAATTCACCCCTCCACTTT. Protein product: CASSLTILALKNSPLHF. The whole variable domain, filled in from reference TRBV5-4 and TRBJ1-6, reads ETGVTQSPTHLIKTRGQQVTLRCSSQSGHNTVSWYQQALGQGPQFIFQYYREEENGRGNFPPRFSGLQFPNYSSELNVNALELDDSALYLCASSLTILALKNSPLHFGNGTRLTVT.

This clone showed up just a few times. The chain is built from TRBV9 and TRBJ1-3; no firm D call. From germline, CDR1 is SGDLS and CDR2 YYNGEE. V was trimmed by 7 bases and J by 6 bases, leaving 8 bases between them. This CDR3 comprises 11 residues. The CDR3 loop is CASGWANTIYF. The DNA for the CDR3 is TGTGCCAGCGGCTGGGCAAACACCATATATTTT.

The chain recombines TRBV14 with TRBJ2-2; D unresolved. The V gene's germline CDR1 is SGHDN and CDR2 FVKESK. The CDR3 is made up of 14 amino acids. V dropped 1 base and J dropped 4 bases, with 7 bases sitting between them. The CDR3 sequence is CASSQVLSTGELFF. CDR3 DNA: TGTGCCAGCAGCCAAGTCCTATCCACCGGGGAGCTGTTTTTT.

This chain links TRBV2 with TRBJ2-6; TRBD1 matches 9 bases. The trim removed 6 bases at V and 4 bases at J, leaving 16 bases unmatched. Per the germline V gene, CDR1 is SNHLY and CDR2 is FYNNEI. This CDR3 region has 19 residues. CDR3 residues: CASRHALLDRGTGANVLTF. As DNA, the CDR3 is TGTGCCAGCAGACATGCCTTGCTGGACAGGGGCACAGGGGCCAACGTCCTGACTTTC.

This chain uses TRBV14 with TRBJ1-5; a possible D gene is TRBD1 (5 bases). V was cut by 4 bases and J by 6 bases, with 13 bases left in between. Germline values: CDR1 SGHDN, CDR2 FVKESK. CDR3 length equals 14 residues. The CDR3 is CASSLTGGGQPQHF. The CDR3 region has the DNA TGTGCCAGCAGCCTAACCGGGGGGGGTCAGCCCCAGCATTTT.

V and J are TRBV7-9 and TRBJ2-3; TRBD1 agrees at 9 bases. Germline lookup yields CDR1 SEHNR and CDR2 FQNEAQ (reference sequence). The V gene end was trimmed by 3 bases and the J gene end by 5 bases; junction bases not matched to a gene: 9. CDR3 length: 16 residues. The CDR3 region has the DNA TGTGCCAGCAGCTTCCGAACAGGGGGCCGCGGAGATACGCAGTATTTT. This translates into CASSFRTGGRGDTQYF.

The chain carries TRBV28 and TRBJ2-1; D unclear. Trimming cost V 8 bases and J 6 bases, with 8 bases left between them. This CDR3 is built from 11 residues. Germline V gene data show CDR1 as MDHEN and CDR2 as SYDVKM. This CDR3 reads CASGRGNEQFF. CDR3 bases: TGTGCCAGCGGAAGAGGCAATGAGCAGTTCTTC.

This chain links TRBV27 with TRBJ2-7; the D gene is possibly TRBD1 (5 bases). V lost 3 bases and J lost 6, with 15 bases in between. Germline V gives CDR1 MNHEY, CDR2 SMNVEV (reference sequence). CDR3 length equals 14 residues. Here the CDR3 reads CASSLGQGPGEQYF. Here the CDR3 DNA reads TGTGCCAGCAGTTTGGGGCAGGGCCCCGGCGAGCAGTACTTC.